This TCR beta chain was documented in a study of blood T cell repertoires in COVID-19. Study-level background: PBMCs, B-cell-depleted T cells, or T cells provided the cDNA or gDNA that made up the material.

Original methodology: Nucleated cell number was recorded as an estimate derived from reference gene primer amplification. The method was immunoSEQ multiplex PCR; TCRdb's version includes in-frame clones alone and lacks a portion of them. D and trimming come from the DNA, and the V and J calls and clone size come from that table. The sample has about 150,000 clones; roughly 89% are singletons. The germline V gene has CDR1 MDHEN and CDR2 SYDVKM. With V trimmed by 7 bases and J by 6 bases, 9 bases remained unmatched. The length of the CDR3 is 14 residues. The TCR originated in a man under 40 with COVID-19, enrolled during active disease. J is TRBJ1-2 and V is TRBV28; 9 bases line up with TRBD1. The material sequenced was peripheral blood. The DNA of the CDR3 is TGTGCCAGCATCAAGAGGGACAGGGCCCATGGCTACACCTTC. Translation: CASIKRDRAHGYTF.